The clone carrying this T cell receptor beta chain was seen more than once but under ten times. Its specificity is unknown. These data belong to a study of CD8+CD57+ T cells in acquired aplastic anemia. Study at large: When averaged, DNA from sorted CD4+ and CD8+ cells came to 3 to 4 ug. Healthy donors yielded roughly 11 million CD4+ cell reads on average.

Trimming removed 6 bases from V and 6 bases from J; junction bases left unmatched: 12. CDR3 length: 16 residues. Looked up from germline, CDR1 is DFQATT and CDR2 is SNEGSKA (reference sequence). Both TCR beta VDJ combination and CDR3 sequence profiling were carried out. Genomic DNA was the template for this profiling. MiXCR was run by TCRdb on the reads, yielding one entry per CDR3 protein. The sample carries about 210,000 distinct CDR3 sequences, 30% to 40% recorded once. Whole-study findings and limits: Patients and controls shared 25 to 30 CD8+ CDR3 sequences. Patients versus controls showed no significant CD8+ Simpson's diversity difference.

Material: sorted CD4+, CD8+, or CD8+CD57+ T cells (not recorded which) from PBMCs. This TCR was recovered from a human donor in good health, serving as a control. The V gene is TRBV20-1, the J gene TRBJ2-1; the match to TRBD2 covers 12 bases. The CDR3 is CSANGLAGRPINEQFF. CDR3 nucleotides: TGCAGTGCAAATGGACTAGCGGGGCGCCCGATCAATGAGCAGTTCTTC.